Presented here are 2 T cell receptor beta chains from one specimen sequenced in a study of control samples from healthy donors and cancer patients. TCRdb's copy holds only in-frame clones and misses some; the assay was immunoSEQ multiplex PCR. The listing contains 150,000 to 200,000 clones. Sequenced sample: blood. These receptors all come from a woman aged 25-40 years in good health.

This chain connects TRBV18 to TRBJ1-1, with TRBD1 identical over 7 bases. Trimming took 5 bases from V and 7 from J; bases not matched to a gene: 10. The CDR3 contains 14 residues. In germline, CDR1 is KGHSH, CDR2 LQKENI. CDR3 nucleotide sequence: TGTGCCAGCTCAATCGACAGGGTTAGAGATGAAGCTTTCTTT. As protein: CASSIDRVRDEAFF.

The V call is TRBV6-5, the J call TRBJ1-2; the D is unclear. The CDR3 is 14 residues long. V was cut by 8 bases and J by 4 bases, with 17 bases left in between. Germline V gene lookup returns CDR1 MNHEY and CDR2 SVGAGI. The CDR3 bases are TGTGCCAGCCTCCGCCGAGGGAACCGCTATGGCTACACCTTC. Amino acid sequence: CASLRRGNRYGYTF.